Following are 21 T cell receptor beta chains from one sample sequenced in a study of blood T cell repertoires in COVID-19 (dated by TCRdb to 2018 to 2020). The library was obtained by the immunoSEQ multiplex PCR assay. TCRdb carries this immuneACCESS record with in-frame sequences only. Its versions omit some clonotypes, under half of them owing to an unresolved V gene in the studies checked, with the rest unexplained. The sample table lists 250,000 to 300,000 clones, roughly 88% of them with a count of one. The ten most abundant clones make up just under 1% of the sample. Sequencing input: PBMCs or T cells enriched from blood (not recorded which). The receptor source for this set is a woman aged 30 to 39 who had recovered from COVID-19.

V gene TRBV3-1 (or the pseudogene TRBV3-2) combines with J gene TRBJ2-1, with 14 bases identical to TRBD2. V was pared by 1 base and J by 5 bases, with 1 base of the junction left unmatched. CDR3 length: 16 amino acids. Germline-derived CDR1 and CDR2 are LGHDT and YNNKEL (reference sequence). In nucleotides, the CDR3 is TGTGCCAGCAGCCAAGGACTAGCGGGGGGGCACAATGAGCAGTTCTTC. It encodes CASSQGLAGGHNEQFF.

The CDR3 coding sequence is TGCGCCAGCAGAGAGGGACAGAACACTGAAGCTTTCTTT. It is translated as CASREGQNTEAFF. The rearrangement uses TRBV10-1 and TRBJ1-1, with D perhaps TRBD1 (6 bases). CDR1 and CDR2 (germline): WNHNN, SYGVQD (reference sequence). V was clipped by 6 bases and J by 1 base, with 9 bases between them. The CDR3 has 13 amino acids.

The chain couples TRBV6-1 to TRBJ2-7, with D possibly TRBD2 on 6 matching bases. CDR1 and CDR2 from the germline V gene are MNHNS and SASEGT. V dropped 3 bases and J dropped 3 bases, with 15 bases sitting between them. The CDR3 runs to 15 residues. For the CDR3, the DNA is TGTGCCAGCAGTGATATGGGACTCGGGGACTACGAGCAGTACTTC. As protein: CASSDMGLGDYEQYF.

The V call is TRBV19, the J call TRBJ1-2, with no clear D. The CDR3 covers 12 residues. Germline-derived CDR1 and CDR2 are LNHDA and SQIVND (reference sequence). V was shortened by 7 bases and J by 1 base, with 7 bases between the two germline ends. CDR3 amino acids: CASNGLNYGYTF. CDR3 sequence (DNA): TGTGCCAGTAACGGACTTAACTATGGCTACACCTTC.

The chain couples TRBV5-6 to TRBJ2-5; 7 nucleotides align to TRBD2. The CDR3 is 14 residues long. The trim removed 1 base at V and 4 bases at J, leaving 4 bases unmatched. Germline CDR1 SGHDT, CDR2 YYEEEE. The CDR3 region has the DNA TGTGCCAGCAGCTTGTGGGGCGGGAGAGAGACCCAGTACTTC. This codes for CASSLWGGRETQYF.

This clone was counted a single time. The V call is TRBV28, the J call TRBJ1-1, with a possible D match to TRBD1 (6 bases). This CDR3 contains 14 residues. With 7 bases removed from V and 8 bases from J, the gap between germline ends came to 20 bases. The germline CDR1 and CDR2 sequences are MDHEN and SYDVKM. CDR3 residues: CASTLSGGPREAFF. The CDR3 DNA sequence: TGTGCCAGCACTCTTTCGGGGGGGCCACGGGAAGCTTTCTTT.

In this sample, this clone turned up a few times. The V and J genes are TRBV19 and TRBJ2-7; weak D call: TRBD2 (6 bases). Germline lookup yields CDR1 LNHDA and CDR2 SQIVND (reference sequence). This CDR3 contains 15 residues. V was trimmed by 8 bases and J by 1 base, leaving 18 bases between them. The CDR3 spells CASRGVGGQSYEQYF. Here the CDR3 DNA reads TGTGCCAGTCGCGGGGTCGGAGGGCAGTCCTACGAGCAGTACTTC. The complete variable domain, with remaining parts taken from reference TRBV19 and TRBJ2-7, reads DGGITQSPKYLFRKEGQNVTLSCEQNLNHDAMYWYRQDPGQGLRLIYYSQIVNDFQKGDIAEGYSVSREKKESFPLTVTSAQKNPTAFYLCASRGVGGQSYEQYFGPGTRLTVT.

The CDR3 loop is CASSQEGLSYNEQFF. CDR3 nucleotide sequence: TGTGCCAGCAGCCAAGAGGGACTATCTTACAATGAGCAGTTCTTC. The chain uses TRBV3-1 (or the pseudogene TRBV3-2) and TRBJ2-1; 7 bases fit TRBD2. CDR3 length equals 15 residues. Germline CDR1 and CDR2: LGHDT and YNNKEL (reference sequence). Trimming at V came to 0 bases and at J to 4 bases, leaving 3 bases not matched to a gene.

This chain links TRBV4-3 with TRBJ2-7, with TRBD1 identical over 7 bases. Germline V gene lookup returns CDR1 LGHNA and CDR2 YSLEER. Losses at the gene ends were 3 bases for V and 4 bases for J; bases not matched to a gene: 12. This CDR3 spans 16 amino acids. For the CDR3, the DNA is TGCGCCAGCAGCCAGGACAGGCGCCTATTCCGATACGAGCAGTACTTC. Translating gives CASSQDRRLFRYEQYF.

This clone showed up just a few times. The chain links TRBV30 to TRBJ1-3, with D perhaps matching TRBD1 (5 bases). From germline, CDR1 is GTSNPN and CDR2 SVGIG (reference sequence). Trimming pared 0 bases from V and 7 bases from J, leaving 16 bases between. This CDR3 region has 15 residues. The CDR3 here is CAWSVSWGRRNTIYF. The CDR3 DNA is TGTGCCTGGAGTGTTAGTTGGGGGAGGAGGAACACCATATATTTT.

V gene TRBV4-1 combines with J gene TRBJ1-2; TRBD1 is a possible D gene (5 bases). The germline CDR1 and CDR2 sequences are MGHRA and YSYEKL. This CDR3 has 17 amino acids. Trimming removed 1 base from V and 2 bases from J, with 17 bases in between. The CDR3 nucleotides read TGCGCCAGCAGCCAAGGGGTGGACACAACCCTGAACTATGGCTACACCTTC. Its protein is CASSQGVDTTLNYGYTF.

This sequence joins TRBV18 and TRBJ1-1; a weak D match, TRBD1 (6 bases). Trimming took 6 bases from V and 5 from J, leaving 19 bases between them. The CDR3 contains 15 residues. Per the germline V gene, CDR1 is KGHSH and CDR2 is LQKENI. CDR3: CASSPSTGMWTEAFF. CDR3 coding DNA: TGTGCCAGCTCTCCGTCTACAGGGATGTGGACTGAAGCTTTCTTT.

This sequence joins TRBV12-3 or TRBV12-4 and TRBJ1-2, with D perhaps TRBD1 (6 bases). V lost 1 base to trimming and J lost 4 bases, with 7 bases between them. The CDR3 consists of 13 residues. The CDR3 DNA is TGTGCCAGCAGTTTAGGGACAGTCTATGGCTACACCTTC. It yields the protein CASSLGTVYGYTF.

The gene calls are TRBV5-1 and TRBJ2-1; 10 bases fit TRBD1. Looked up from germline, CDR1 is SGHRS and CDR2 is YFSETQ. V trimming: 4 bases; J trimming: 6 bases; junction bases outside the gene matches: 7. CDR3 length: 15 residues. CDR3 sequence reads: CASSLTGTGVNEQFF. DNA for the CDR3: TGCGCCAGCAGCCTGACCGGGACAGGGGTCAATGAGCAGTTCTTC.

The V gene is TRBV11-2, the J gene TRBJ2-5, with TRBD2 identical over 9 bases. The ends lost 3 bases at V and 4 bases at J; junction bases unmatched: 3. CDR3 length: 14 amino acids. Germline CDR1 reads SGHAT; CDR2 reads FQNNGV. The chain's CDR3 is CASSFGAGGETQYF. For the CDR3, the DNA is TGTGCCAGCAGCTTTGGAGCGGGGGGAGAGACCCAGTACTTC.

This chain uses TRBV5-1 with TRBJ2-6; maybe TRBD1 (5 bases). This CDR3 is built from 16 residues. CDR1 is SGHRS, CDR2 YFSETQ, per germline. Trimming left V 5 bases short and J 0 bases short, with 12 bases between. CDR3 in amino acids: CASSEGHLSGANVLTF. Here the CDR3 DNA reads TGCGCCAGCAGTGAAGGACACCTCTCTGGGGCCAACGTCCTGACTTTC. The full variable domain, its missing parts supplied by reference TRBV5-1 and TRBJ2-6, is KAGVTQTPRYLIKTRGQQVTLSCSPISGHRSVSWYQQTPGQGLQFLFEYFSETQRNKGNFPGRFSGRQFSNSRSEMNVSTLELGDSALYLCASSEGHLSGANVLTFGAGSRLTVL.

This chain connects TRBV7-2 to TRBJ2-7; TRBD2 matches at 8 bases. This CDR3 is built from 15 residues. V dropped 3 bases and J dropped 4; count of bases not matched to a gene: 8. From germline, CDR1 is SGHTA and CDR2 FQGNSA. CDR3 sequence: CASSFFPAGDYEQYF. The CDR3 DNA sequence: TGTGCCAGCAGCTTCTTCCCAGCGGGGGATTACGAGCAGTACTTC.

For the CDR3, the DNA is TGTGCCATCAGTGAGGGACAGGGGGTTGACGGGGAGCTGTTTTTT. Amino acids: CAISEGQGVDGELFF. J is TRBJ2-2 and V is TRBV10-3; 10 nucleotides match TRBD1. Unmatched junction bases numbered 4, after V lost 2 bases and J lost 7 bases. Germline-derived CDR1 and CDR2 are ENHRY and SYGVKD. The CDR3 covers 15 residues.

This rearrangement joins TRBV7-6 to TRBJ2-1, with 10 bases fitting TRBD2. Germline V gene sequence: CDR1 SGHVS, CDR2 FNYEAQ. V dropped 0 bases and J dropped 6; count of bases not matched to a gene: 17. The CDR3 length is 20 residues. Here the CDR3 DNA reads TGTGCCAGCAGCTTAGCCTCGGGACTAGCGATTTCCGATACTCGCAATGAGCAGTTCTTC. This encodes CASSLASGLAISDTRNEQFF.

The V call is TRBV30, the J call TRBJ2-5; D is ambiguous. V lost 5 bases to trimming and J lost 4 bases, with 8 bases between them. Germline V gene data show CDR1 as GTSNPN and CDR2 as SVGIG (reference sequence). The CDR3 has 11 amino acids. DNA of the CDR3: TGTGCCTGGCGACAAGTAGAGACCCAGTACTTC. It is translated as CAWRQVETQYF.

This clone was seen just once. The chain is built from TRBV5-1 and TRBJ1-2; maybe TRBD1 (5 bases). This CDR3 is 14 amino acids long. V was trimmed by 7 bases and J by 4 bases, leaving 17 bases between them. Germline CDR1 reads SGHRS; CDR2 reads YFSETQ. The CDR3 reads CASRREGPLYGYTF. In DNA, the CDR3 is TGCGCCAGCCGCCGGGAGGGGCCCCTCTATGGCTACACCTTC.